This TCR beta chain came from a study of cytomegalovirus exposure and HLA in healthy donors. The length of the CDR3 is 14 residues. V dropped 1 base and J dropped 3; count of bases not matched to a gene: 3. Germline CDR1 and CDR2: SGHNT and YYREEE (reference sequence). The data were produced by immunoSEQ multiplex PCR, yet TCRdb's version contains in-frame clones alone and is incomplete. The repertoire holds almost 200,000 clones, with roughly 77% as singletons. The chain joins TRBV5-4 to TRBJ2-5, with TRBD1 matching 7 bases. The origin of this receptor is a woman in her thirties in good health and CMV-seronegative. The sequencing sample was made of PBMCs. CDR3 region: CASSLRGGKETQYF. The DNA of the CDR3 is TGTGCCAGCAGCTTGCGAGGGGGCAAAGAGACCCAGTACTTC.